Listed here is a single T cell receptor (beta chain). Sequencing was performed with immunoSEQ multiplex PCR; in TCRdb, only in-frame clones are kept and a portion is missing. The sample carries 300,000 to 400,000 clones, more than 75% recorded once. The entry originates in a study of shared clonotypes between healthy human individuals. Background on the study: The plates for each donor numbered three CD4 naive, three CD4 memory, two CD8 naive and one CD8 memory.

Sequencing was performed on memory CD8+ T cells sorted from blood. The subset denotes: CD45RO+ cells pooled with CCR7-negative TemRA cells. The sequence was obtained from a young man in good health.

The CDR3 DNA sequence: TGTGCCAGCAGCCAGAACTGGCGTGGGCTGCACGAGCAGTACTTC. Its protein is CASSQNWRGLHEQYF. This chain joins TRBV7-9 and TRBJ2-7, with unresolved D. This CDR3 contains 15 residues. The ends were cut back, 5 bases at V and 5 bases at J, with 19 bases in the middle. Germline lookup yields CDR1 SEHNR and CDR2 FQNEAQ (reference sequence).